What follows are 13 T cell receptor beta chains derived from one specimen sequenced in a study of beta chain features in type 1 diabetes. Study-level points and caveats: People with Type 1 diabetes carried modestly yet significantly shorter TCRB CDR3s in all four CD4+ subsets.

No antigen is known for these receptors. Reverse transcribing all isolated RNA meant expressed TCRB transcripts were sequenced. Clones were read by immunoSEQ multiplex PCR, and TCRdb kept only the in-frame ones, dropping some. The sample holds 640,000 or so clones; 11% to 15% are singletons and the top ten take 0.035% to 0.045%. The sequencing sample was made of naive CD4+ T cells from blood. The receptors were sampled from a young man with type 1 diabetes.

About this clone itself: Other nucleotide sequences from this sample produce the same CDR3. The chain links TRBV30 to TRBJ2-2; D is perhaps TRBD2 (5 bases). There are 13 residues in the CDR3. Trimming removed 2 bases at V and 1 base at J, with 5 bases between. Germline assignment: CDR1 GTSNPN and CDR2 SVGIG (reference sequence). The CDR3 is CAWSSGNTGELFF. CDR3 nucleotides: TGTGCCTGGAGTAGCGGGAACACCGGGGAGCTGTTTTTT.

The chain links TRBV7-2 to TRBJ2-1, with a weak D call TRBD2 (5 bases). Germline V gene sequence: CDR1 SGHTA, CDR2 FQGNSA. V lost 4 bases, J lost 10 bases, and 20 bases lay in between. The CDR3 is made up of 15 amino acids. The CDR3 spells CASSYTPLGVPEQFF. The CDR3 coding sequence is TGTGCCAGCAGCTATACGCCCCTCGGGGTTCCCGAGCAGTTCTTC. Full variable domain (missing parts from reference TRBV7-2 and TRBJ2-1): GAGVSQSPSNKVTEKGKDVELRCDPISGHTALYWYRQSLGQGLEFLIYFQGNSAPDKSGLPSDRFSAERTGGSVSTLTIQRTQQEDSAVYLCASSYTPLGVPEQFFGPGTRLTVL.

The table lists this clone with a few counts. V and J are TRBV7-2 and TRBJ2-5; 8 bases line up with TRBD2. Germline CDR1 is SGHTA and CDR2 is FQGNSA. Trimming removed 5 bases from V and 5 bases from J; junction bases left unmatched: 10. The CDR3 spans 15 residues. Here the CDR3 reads CASSAAGGGTETQYF. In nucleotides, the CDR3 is TGTGCCAGCAGCGCTGCGGGGGGCGGCACGGAGACCCAGTACTTC.

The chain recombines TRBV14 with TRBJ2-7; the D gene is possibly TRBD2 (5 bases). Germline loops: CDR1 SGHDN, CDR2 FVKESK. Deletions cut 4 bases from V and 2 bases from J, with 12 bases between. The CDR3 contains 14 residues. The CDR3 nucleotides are TGTGCCAGCAGCCCAATAGCGAGACCCTACGAGCAGTACTTC. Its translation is CASSPIARPYEQYF.

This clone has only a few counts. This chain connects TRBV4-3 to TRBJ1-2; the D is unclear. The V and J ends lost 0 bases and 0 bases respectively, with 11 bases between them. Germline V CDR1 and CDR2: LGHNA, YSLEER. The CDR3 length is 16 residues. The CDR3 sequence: CASSQDLAASNYGYTF. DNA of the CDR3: TGCGCCAGCAGCCAAGATCTCGCGGCATCTAACTATGGCTACACCTTC.

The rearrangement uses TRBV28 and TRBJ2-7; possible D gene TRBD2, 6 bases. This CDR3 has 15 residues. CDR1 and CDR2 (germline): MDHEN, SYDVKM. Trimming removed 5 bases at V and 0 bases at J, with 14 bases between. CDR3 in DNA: TGTGCCAGCAGTCTCGGGGGAACCATCTCCTACGAGCAGTACTTC. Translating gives CASSLGGTISYEQYF.

CDR3 bases: TGTGCCAGCGGACCCACAGGGGGCGCAAGGAATGAGCAGTTCTTC. It is translated as CASGPTGGARNEQFF. The J gene is TRBJ2-1, the V gene TRBV28, with 9 bases identical to TRBD1. Germline assignment: CDR1 MDHEN and CDR2 SYDVKM. V was clipped by 8 bases and J by 7 bases; unmatched bases: 12. This CDR3 spans 15 amino acids.

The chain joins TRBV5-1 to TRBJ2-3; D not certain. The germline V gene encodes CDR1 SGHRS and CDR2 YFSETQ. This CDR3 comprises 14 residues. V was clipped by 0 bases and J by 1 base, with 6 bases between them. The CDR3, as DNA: TGCGCCAGCAGCTTGGAATTGGGCACAGATACGCAGTATTTT. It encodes CASSLELGTDTQYF.

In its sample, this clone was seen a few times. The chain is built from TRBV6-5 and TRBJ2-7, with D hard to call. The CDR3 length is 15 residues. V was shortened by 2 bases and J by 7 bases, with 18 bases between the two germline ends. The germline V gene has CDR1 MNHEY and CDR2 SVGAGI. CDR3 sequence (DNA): TGTGCCAGCAGTTACGGCCCCCCCGACCCGCCGGAGCAGTACTTC. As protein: CASSYGPPDPPEQYF.

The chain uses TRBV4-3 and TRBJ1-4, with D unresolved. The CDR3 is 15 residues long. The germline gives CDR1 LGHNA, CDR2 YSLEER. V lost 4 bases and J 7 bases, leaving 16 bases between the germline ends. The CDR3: CASSLVTGLSEKLFF. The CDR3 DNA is TGCGCCAGCAGCCTAGTAACGGGCCTTAGTGAAAAACTGTTTTTT.

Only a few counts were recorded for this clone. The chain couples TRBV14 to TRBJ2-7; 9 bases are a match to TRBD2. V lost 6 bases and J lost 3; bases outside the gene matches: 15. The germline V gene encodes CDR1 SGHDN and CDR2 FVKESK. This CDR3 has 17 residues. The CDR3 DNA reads TGTGCCAGCAGTCCATTACCGGGACTAGCTTCAAACTACGAGCAGTACTTC. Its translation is CASSPLPGLASNYEQYF.

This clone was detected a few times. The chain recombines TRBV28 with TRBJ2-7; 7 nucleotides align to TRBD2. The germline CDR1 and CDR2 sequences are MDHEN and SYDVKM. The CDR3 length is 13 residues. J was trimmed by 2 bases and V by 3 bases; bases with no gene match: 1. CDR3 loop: CASSLSGTYEQYF. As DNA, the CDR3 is TGTGCCAGCAGTTTGAGCGGGACCTACGAGCAGTACTTC.

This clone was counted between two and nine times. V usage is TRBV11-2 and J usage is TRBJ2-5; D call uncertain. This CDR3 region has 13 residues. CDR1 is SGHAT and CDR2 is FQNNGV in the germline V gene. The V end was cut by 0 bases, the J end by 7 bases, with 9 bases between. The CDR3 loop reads CASSLEGPGTQYF. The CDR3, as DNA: TGTGCCAGCAGCTTAGAGGGCCCGGGGACCCAGTACTTC.